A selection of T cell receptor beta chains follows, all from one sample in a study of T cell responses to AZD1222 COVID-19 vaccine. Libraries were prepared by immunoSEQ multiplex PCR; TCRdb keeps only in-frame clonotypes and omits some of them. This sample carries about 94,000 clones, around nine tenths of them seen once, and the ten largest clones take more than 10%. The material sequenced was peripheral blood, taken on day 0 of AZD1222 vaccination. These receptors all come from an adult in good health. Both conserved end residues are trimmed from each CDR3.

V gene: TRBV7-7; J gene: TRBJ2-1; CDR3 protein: ASSSGLAHNEQF
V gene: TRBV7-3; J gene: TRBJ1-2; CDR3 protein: ASSEGSYGYT
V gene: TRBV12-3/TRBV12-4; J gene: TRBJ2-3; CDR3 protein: ASSLRPGGTQY
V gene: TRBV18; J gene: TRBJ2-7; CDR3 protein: ASSPDRAPYEQY
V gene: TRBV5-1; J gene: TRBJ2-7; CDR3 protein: ASSWGQGSYEQY
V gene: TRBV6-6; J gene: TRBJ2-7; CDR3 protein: ASLGALRGYEQY
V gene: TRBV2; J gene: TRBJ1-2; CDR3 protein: ASSVGANYGYT
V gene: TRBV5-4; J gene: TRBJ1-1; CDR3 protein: ASSLDPGRTEAF
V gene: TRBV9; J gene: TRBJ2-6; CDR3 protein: ASTYNAGANVLT
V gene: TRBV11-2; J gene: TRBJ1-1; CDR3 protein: ASSLAGANTEAF